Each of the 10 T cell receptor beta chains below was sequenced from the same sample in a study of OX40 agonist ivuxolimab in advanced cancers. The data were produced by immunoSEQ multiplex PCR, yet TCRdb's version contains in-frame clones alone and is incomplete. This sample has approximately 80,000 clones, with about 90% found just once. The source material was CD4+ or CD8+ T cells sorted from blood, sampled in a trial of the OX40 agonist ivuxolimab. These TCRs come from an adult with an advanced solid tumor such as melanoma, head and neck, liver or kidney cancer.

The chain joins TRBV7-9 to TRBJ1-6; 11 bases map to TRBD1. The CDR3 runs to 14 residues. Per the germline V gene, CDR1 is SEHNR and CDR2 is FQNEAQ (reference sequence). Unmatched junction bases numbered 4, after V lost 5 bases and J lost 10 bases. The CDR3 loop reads CASSGTGGNSPLHF. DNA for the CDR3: TGTGCCAGCAGCGGGACAGGGGGAAACTCACCCCTCCACTTT.

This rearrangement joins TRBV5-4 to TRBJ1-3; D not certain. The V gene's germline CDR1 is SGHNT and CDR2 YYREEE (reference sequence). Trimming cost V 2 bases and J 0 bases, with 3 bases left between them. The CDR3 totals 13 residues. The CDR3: CASSFYSGNTIYF. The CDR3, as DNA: TGTGCCAGCAGCTTTTACTCTGGAAACACCATATATTTT.

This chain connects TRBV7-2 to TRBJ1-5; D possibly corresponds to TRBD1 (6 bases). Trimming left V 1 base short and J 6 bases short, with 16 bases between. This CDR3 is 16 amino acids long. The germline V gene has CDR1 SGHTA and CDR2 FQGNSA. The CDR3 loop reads CASSLGAPGAGQPQHF. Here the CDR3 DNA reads TGTGCCAGCAGCTTAGGCGCGCCAGGGGCCGGTCAGCCCCAGCATTTT.

The CDR3 nucleotides read TGCGCCAGCAGTGGGGCCCTTCAGGGAACTGAAGCTTTCTTT. This codes for CASSGALQGTEAFF. The chain employs TRBV10-1 and TRBJ1-1; perhaps TRBD1 as D (5 bases). Trimming stripped 4 bases from V and 5 bases from J, with 14 bases between. CDR1 and CDR2 from the germline V gene are WNHNN and SYGVQD (reference sequence). The CDR3 sequence is 14 residues long.

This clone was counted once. In DNA, the CDR3 is TGTGCCAGCACCGAGGGCCTAGCGGGGGGCACAGATACGCAGTATTTT. Encoded protein: CASTEGLAGGTDTQYF. This chain joins TRBV7-9 and TRBJ2-3, with 10 bases fitting TRBD2. This CDR3 is built from 16 residues. Germline V lookup: CDR1 SEHNR, CDR2 FQNEAQ (reference sequence). The J segment lost 1 base and the V segment lost 7 bases, leaving 8 bases of the junction unmatched.

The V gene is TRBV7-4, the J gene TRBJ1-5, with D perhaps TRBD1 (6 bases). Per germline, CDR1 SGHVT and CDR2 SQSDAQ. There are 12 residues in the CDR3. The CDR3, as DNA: TGTGGTGGGGACAAGGCTAATCAGCCCCAGCATTTT. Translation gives CGGDKANQPQHF. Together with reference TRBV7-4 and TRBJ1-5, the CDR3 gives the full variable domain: GAGVSQSPRYKVAKRGRDVALRCDSISGHVTLYWYRQTLGQGSEVLTYSQSDAQRDKSGRPSGRFSAERPERSVSTLKIQRTEQGDSAVYLCGGDKANQPQHFGDGTRLSIL.

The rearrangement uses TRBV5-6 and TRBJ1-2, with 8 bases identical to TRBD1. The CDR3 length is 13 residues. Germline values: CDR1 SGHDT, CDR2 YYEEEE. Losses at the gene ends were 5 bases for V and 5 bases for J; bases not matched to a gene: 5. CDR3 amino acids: CASSTDRAYGYTF. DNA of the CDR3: TGTGCCAGCAGTACGGACAGGGCATATGGCTACACCTTC.

The CDR3 reads CASSATVGYTF. The CDR3 DNA reads TGTGCCAGCAGTGCGACTGTGGGCTACACCTTC. V is TRBV28 and J is TRBJ1-2; no definite D call. In germline, CDR1 is MDHEN, CDR2 SYDVKM. V gave up 5 bases and J gave up 8 bases, with 9 bases separating them. The CDR3 is 11 residues long.

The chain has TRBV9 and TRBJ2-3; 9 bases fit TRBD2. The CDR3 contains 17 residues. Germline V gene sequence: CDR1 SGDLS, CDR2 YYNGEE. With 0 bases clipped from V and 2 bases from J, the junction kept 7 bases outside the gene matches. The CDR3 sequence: CASSVDPSGTITDTQYF. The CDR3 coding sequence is TGTGCCAGCAGCGTAGATCCTAGCGGGACCATCACAGATACGCAGTATTTT.

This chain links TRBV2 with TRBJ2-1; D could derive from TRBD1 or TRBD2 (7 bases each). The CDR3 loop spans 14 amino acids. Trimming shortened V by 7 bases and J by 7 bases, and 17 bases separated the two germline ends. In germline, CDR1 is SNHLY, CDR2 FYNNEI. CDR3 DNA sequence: TGTGCCAGCATCCAGGGGGGGGTTGAAAATGAGCAGTTCTTC. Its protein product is CASIQGGVENEQFF.